This is a list of T cell receptor beta chains from one sample in a study of blood T cell repertoires in COVID-19. Sequencing used immunoSEQ multiplex PCR; TCRdb keeps in-frame clones, though not all of them. This sample carries roughly 240,000 clones, approximately 88% of them seen once, and the ten largest clones take 2% to 2.5%. The sample taken for sequencing was PBMCs or T cells enriched from blood (not recorded which). The receptors come from a woman aged 40 to 49 with acute COVID-19. Both conserved end residues are part of each CDR3.

j_call | v_call | cdr3_aa
TRBJ1-2 | TRBV7-2 | CASSELHGNYGYTF
TRBJ2-1 | TRBV15 | CATSRVVPNEQFF
TRBJ1-1 | TRBV7-2 | CASSFRGGTEAFF
TRBJ2-1 | TRBV29-1 | CSAKTSSWTDNEQFF
TRBJ1-4 | TRBV11-2 | CASSFQLNEKLFF
TRBJ2-3 | TRBV30 | CAWNVAGRGTDTQYF
TRBJ1-2 | TRBV12-3/TRBV12-4 | CASRIREEHGYTF
TRBJ2-7 | TRBV3-1/TRBV3-2 | CASSQPGTSGGTAYEQYF
TRBJ1-3 | TRBV5-4 | CASSPEPGPGTRGNTIYF
TRBJ2-2 | TRBV27 | CASSFPGGNGELFF
TRBJ2-7 | TRBV30 | CAWRPPGGGREQYF
TRBJ2-4 | TRBV4-1 | CASSLRQGDPIQYF
TRBJ1-2 | TRBV4-3 | CASSPEADNYGYTF
TRBJ2-1 | TRBV5-1 | CASSLAVGAGEQFF
TRBJ1-5 | TRBV2 | CASSVRGHQSNQPQHF
TRBJ2-2 | TRBV7-2 | CASSSRTGWTGELFF